The subject of this entry is one T cell receptor beta chain. V lost 2 bases and J lost 3; bases outside the gene matches: 6. From germline, CDR1 is MNHEY and CDR2 SVGEGT. This CDR3 region has 16 residues. The sample belongs to a study of blood T cell repertoires in COVID-19. Whole-study context: T cells, B-cell-depleted T cells, or PBMCs supplied cDNA or gDNA.

Using immunoSEQ multiplex PCR, the repertoire was profiled, and TCRdb retains in-frame clones only, with some absent. Among roughly 150,000 clones, about 86% were seen once, and the ten largest hold 15% to 20%. The chain couples TRBV6-2 or TRBV6-3 to TRBJ2-7; TRBD2 matches at 11 bases. The source is a woman older than 75 with acute or convalescent COVID-19. The specimen sequenced was peripheral blood. The DNA for the CDR3 is TGTGCCAGCAGTTACATTAGCGGGGGGGCTGGCTACGAGCAGTACTTC. Protein: CASSYISGGAGYEQYF.